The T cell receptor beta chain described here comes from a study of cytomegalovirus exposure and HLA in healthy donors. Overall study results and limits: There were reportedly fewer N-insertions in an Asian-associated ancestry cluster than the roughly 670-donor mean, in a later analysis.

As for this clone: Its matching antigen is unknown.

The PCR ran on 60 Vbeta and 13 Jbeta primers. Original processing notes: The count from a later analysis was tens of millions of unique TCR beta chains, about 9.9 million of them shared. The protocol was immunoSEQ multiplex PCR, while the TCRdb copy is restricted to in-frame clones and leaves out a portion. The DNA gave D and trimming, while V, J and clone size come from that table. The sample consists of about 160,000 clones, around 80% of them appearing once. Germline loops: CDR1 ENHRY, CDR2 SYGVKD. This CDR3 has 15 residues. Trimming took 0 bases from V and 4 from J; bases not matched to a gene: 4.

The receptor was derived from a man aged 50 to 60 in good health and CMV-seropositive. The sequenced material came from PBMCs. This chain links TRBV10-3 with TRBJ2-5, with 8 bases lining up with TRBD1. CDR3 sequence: CAISESQGVVETQYF. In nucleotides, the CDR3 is TGTGCCATCAGTGAGTCACAGGGGGTTGTAGAGACCCAGTACTTC.